This T cell receptor (beta chain) was found in a study of T cell changes during pregnancy in multiple sclerosis. The table came from immunoSEQ multiplex PCR; TCRdb's copy has only in-frame clones and leaves some out. The data hold 88,000 or so clones, with 92% observed a single time. V gave up 0 bases and J gave up 3 bases; unmatched junction bases: 7. Germline V gene sequence: CDR1 SGDLS, CDR2 YYNGEE. This CDR3 region has 17 residues. The material was peripheral blood, obtained before pregnancy. V usage is TRBV9 and J usage is TRBJ1-1, with 11 positions matching TRBD1. The sequence was collected from a female donor with multiple sclerosis, enrolled in a pregnancy study. CDR3 DNA sequence: TGTGCCAGCAGCGTAGATGGGACAGGGGGTTTTCACACTGAAGCTTTCTTT. Residues: CASSVDGTGGFHTEAFF.